This T cell receptor beta chain was observed in a study of blood T cell repertoires in COVID-19. Study-level background: Acute-phase and convalescent COVID-19 samples originated in the United States, Italy and Spain.

In the authors' methods: Reference gene primer amplification gave nucleated cell count estimates. Data came from immunoSEQ multiplex PCR; TCRdb stores just in-frame clones and leaves some out. From that table come the V and J calls and clone size; the DNA was used to work out D and trimming. The sample has about 60,000 clones; 88% are singletons. V lost 0 bases, J lost 3 bases, and 8 bases lay in between. The germline gives CDR1 SGDLS, CDR2 YYNGEE. The CDR3 consists of 14 residues. Sequencing was performed on peripheral blood. The genes are TRBV9 and TRBJ2-3, with D possibly being TRBD1 (6 bases). The TCR was taken from a man over 45 with active COVID-19. CDR3 in amino acids: CASSVEGETDTQYF. The CDR3 DNA is TGTGCCAGCAGCGTAGAGGGGGAAACAGATACGCAGTATTTT.